These T cell receptor beta chains were read from a single sample in a study of post-analysis software for immune sequencing data. Using its own MiXCR run on the PCR reads, TCRdb lists one record per CDR3 protein. Among about 430,000 distinct CDR3 sequences listed, roughly 40% were seen once. Sequenced input: blood. Receptors were obtained from a girl aged 2-10 years with multiple sclerosis. Each CDR3 is given with its conserved first and last residue. Each record gives: clone size, D gene, J gene, V gene, CDR3 protein, CDR3 DNA. D genes are given only for firm matches. Clone size is given for some rows only: seen once, a few or many times, or a class if the clone is expanded.

clone size: many; D gene: TRBD2; J gene: TRBJ2-7; V gene: TRBV6-5; CDR3 protein: CASSYSGTSGGGSYEQYF; CDR3 DNA: TGTGCCAGCAGTTACTCCGGGACTAGCGGGGGGGGCTCCTACGAGCAGTACTTC
clone size: NA; D gene: NA; J gene: TRBJ1-5; V gene: TRBV18; CDR3 protein: CASSPRDQPQHF; CDR3 DNA: TGTGCCAGCTCACCACGAGATCAGCCCCAGCATTTT
clone size: NA; D gene: NA; J gene: TRBJ1-5; V gene: TRBV20-1; CDR3 protein: CSALGDSNQPQHF; CDR3 DNA: TGCAGTGCCCTCGGGGACAGCAATCAGCCCCAGCATTTT
clone size: few; D gene: TRBD1; J gene: TRBJ2-7; V gene: TRBV29-1; CDR3 protein: CSHGGQVDSNEQYF; CDR3 DNA: TGCAGCCACGGGGGACAGGTGGATAGCAATGAGCAGTACTTC
clone size: many; D gene: TRBD2; J gene: TRBJ2-7; V gene: TRBV29-1; CDR3 protein: CSVVPAGEPLEQYF; CDR3 DNA: TGCAGCGTTGTGCCAGCGGGAGAACCCCTCGAGCAGTACTTC
clone size: NA; D gene: NA; J gene: TRBJ1-1; V gene: TRBV29-1; CDR3 protein: CSANVANTGAFF; CDR3 DNA: TGCAGCGCAAACGTCGCTAACACTGGAGCTTTCTTT
clone size: NA; D gene: NA; J gene: TRBJ2-3; V gene: TRBV4-3; CDR3 protein: CASSQGGVLHTDTQYF; CDR3 DNA: TGCGCCAGCAGCCAAGGAGGAGTACTCCACACAGATACGCAGTATTTT
clone size: few; D gene: NA; J gene: TRBJ2-5; V gene: TRBV5-1; CDR3 protein: CASSYGRVQETQYF; CDR3 DNA: TGCGCCAGCAGCTATGGCCGAGTACAAGAGACCCAGTACTTC
clone size: NA; D gene: NA; J gene: TRBJ1-5; V gene: TRBV12-3/TRBV12-4; CDR3 protein: CASSPPQGSDQPRHF; CDR3 DNA: TGTGCCAGCAGTCCCCCCCAGGGGAGCGATCAGCCCCGGCATTTT
clone size: NA; D gene: NA; J gene: TRBJ1-2; V gene: TRBV6-5; CDR3 protein: CASSRSGWGDYGYTF; CDR3 DNA: TGTGCCAGCAGCCGCTCCGGGTGGGGGGACTATGGCTACACCTTC
clone size: NA; D gene: NA; J gene: TRBJ1-6; V gene: TRBV9; CDR3 protein: CASSVEGSPLHF; CDR3 DNA: TGTGCCAGCAGCGTAGAAGGTTCACCCCTCCACTTT
clone size: NA; D gene: TRBD2; J gene: TRBJ2-1; V gene: TRBV9; CDR3 protein: CASSTLGGASYNEQFF; CDR3 DNA: TGTGCCAGCAGCACCCTCGGGGGGGCCTCCTACAATGAGCAGTTCTTC
clone size: NA; D gene: NA; J gene: TRBJ2-1; V gene: TRBV4-1; CDR3 protein: CASSTLAGADEQFF; CDR3 DNA: TGCGCCAGCAGCACGTTAGCAGGGGCCGATGAGCAGTTCTTC
clone size: NA; D gene: NA; J gene: TRBJ1-5; V gene: TRBV9; CDR3 protein: CACSVSGRSNQPQHF; CDR3 DNA: TGTGCCTGCAGCGTATCCGGGAGGTCCAATCAGCCCCAGCATTTT